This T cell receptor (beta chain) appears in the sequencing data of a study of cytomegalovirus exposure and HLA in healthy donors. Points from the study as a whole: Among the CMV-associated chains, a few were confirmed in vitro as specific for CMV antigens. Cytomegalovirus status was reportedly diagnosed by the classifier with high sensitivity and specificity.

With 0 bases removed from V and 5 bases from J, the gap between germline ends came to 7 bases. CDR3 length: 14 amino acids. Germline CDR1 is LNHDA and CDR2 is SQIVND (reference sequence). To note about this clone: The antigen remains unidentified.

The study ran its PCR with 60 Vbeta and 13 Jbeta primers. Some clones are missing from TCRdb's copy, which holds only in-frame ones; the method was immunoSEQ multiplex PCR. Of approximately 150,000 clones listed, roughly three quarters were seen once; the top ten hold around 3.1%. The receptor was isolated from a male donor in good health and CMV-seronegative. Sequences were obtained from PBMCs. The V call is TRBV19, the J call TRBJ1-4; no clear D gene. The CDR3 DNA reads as TGTGCCAGTAGTATAGAGCGAGAAAATGAAAAACTGTTTTTT. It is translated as CASSIERENEKLFF.